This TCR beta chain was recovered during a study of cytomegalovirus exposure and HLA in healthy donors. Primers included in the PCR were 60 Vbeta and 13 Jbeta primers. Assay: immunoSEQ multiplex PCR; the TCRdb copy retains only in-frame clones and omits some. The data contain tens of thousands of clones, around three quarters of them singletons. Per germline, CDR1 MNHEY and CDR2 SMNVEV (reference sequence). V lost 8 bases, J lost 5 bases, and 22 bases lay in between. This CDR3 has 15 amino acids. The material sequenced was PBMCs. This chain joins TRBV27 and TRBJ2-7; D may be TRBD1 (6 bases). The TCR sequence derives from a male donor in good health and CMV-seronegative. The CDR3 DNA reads TGTGCCAGCGGCCGAAGGGTCCAGGGGATAAACGAGCAGTACTTC. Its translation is CASGRRVQGINEQYF.